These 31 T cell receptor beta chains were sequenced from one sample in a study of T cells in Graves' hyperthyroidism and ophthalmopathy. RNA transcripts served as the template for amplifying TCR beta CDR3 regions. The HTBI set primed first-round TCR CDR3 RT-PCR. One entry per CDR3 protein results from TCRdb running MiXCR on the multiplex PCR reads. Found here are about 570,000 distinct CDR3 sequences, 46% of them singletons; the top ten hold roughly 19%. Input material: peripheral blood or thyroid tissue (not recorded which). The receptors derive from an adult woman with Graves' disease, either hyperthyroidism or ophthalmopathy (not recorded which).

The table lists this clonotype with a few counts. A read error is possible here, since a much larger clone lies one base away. CDR3 DNA sequence: TGTGCCAGCAGCTTAACGATGCGGCAGGGGGGTGAAGAACTGTTTTTT. It yields the protein CASSLTMRQGGEELFF. This chain links TRBV11-2 with TRBJ1-4; TRBD1 matches at 7 bases. This CDR3 is 16 amino acids long. Germline values: CDR1 SGHAT, CDR2 FQNNGV.

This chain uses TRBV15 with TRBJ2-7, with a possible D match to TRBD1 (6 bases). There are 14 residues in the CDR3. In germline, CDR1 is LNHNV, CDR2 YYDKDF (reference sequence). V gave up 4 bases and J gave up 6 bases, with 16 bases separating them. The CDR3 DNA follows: TGTGCCACCAGCATTCAGGGGCAGGGCGGCGAGCAGTACTTC. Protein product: CATSIQGQGGEQYF.

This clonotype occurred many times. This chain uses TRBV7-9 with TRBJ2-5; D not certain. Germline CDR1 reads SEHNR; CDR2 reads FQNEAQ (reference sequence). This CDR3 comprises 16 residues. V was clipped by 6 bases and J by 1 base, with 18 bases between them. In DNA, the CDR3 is TGTGCCAGCAGACAACTATCGGGCCGACCCCAAGAGACCCAGTACTTC. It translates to CASRQLSGRPQETQYF.

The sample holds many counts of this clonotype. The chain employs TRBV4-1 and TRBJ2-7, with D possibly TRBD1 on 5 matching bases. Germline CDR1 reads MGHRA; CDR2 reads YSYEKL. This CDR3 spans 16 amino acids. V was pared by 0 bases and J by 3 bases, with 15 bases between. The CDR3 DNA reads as TGCGCCAGCAGCCAAGATATTCCCCAGGGCAGCTACGAGCAGTACTTC. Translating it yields CASSQDIPQGSYEQYF.

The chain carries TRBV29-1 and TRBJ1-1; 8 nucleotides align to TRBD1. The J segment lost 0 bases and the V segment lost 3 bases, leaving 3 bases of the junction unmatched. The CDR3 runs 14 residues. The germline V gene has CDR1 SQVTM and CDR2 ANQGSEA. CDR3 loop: CSVEWTGMNTEAFF. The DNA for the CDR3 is TGCAGCGTTGAGTGGACAGGGATGAACACTGAAGCTTTCTTT.

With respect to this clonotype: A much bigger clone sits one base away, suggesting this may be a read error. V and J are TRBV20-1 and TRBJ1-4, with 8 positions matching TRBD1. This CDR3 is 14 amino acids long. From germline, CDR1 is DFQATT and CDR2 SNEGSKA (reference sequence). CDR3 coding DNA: TGCAGTGCTATATTGGGACAGGATAATGAAAAACTGCTTTTT. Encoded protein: CSAILGQDNEKLLF.

CDR3 coding DNA: TGTGCCAGCAGCTTATGGGGCCGGACGCGAGAGACCCAGCATTTT. It translates to CASSLWGRTRETQHF. The chain uses TRBV7-2 and TRBJ1-5; possibly TRBD1 for D (5 bases). CDR3 length equals 15 residues. V was shortened by 2 bases and J by 11 bases, with 19 bases between the two germline ends. Germline V gene data show CDR1 as SGHTA and CDR2 as FQGNSA.

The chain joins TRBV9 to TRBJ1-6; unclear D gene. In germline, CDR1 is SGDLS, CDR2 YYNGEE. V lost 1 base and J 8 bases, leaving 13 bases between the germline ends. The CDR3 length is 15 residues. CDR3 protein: CASSVSVDADSPLHF. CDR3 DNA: TGTGCCAGCAGCGTAAGTGTCGATGCGGATTCACCCCTCCACTTT.

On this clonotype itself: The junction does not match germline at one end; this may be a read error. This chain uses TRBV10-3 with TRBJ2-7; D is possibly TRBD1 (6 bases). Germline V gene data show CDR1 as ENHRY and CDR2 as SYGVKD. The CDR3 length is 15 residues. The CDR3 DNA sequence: TGTGCCAGCAGTACCGTTGGGGGCCAGTCCTACGAGCAGTACTTC. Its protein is CASSTVGGQSYEQYF.

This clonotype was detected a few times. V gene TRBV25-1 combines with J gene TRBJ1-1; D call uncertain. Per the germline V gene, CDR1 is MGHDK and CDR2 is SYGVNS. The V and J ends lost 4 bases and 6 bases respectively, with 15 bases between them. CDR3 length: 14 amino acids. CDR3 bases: TGTGCCAGCAGTGGTCTGGGCGACGTCTCTGAAGCTTTCTTT. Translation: CASSGLGDVSEAFF.

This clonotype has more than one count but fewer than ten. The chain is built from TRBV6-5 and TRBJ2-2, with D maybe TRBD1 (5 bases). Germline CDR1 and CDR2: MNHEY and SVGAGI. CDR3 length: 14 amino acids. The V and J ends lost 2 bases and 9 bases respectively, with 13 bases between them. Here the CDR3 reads CASSYGQQDWELFF. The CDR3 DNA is TGTGCCAGCAGTTACGGGCAACAGGATTGGGAGCTGTTTTTT.

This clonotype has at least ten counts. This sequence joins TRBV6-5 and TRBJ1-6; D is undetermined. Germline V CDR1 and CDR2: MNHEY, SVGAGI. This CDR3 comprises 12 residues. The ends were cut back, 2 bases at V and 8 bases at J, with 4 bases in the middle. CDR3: CASSYRHSPLHF. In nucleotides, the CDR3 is TGTGCCAGCAGTTACCGTCATTCACCCCTCCACTTT.

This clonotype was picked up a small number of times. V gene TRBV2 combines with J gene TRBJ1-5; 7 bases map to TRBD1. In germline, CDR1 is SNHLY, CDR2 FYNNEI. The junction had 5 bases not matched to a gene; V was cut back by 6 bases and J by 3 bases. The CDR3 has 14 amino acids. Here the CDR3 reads CASRPGQFNQPQHF. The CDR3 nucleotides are TGTGCCAGCAGGCCGGGACAGTTCAATCAGCCCCAGCATTTT.

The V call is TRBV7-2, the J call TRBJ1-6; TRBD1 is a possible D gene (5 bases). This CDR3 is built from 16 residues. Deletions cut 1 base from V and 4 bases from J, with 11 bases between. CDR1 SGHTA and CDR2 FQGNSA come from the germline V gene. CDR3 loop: CASSLVLTVYNSPLHF. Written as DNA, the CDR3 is TGTGCCAGCAGCTTAGTATTGACAGTTTATAATTCACCCCTCCACTTT.

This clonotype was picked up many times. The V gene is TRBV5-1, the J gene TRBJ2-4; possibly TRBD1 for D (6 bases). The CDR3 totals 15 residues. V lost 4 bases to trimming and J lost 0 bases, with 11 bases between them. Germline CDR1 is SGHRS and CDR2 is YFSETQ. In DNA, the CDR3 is TGCGCCAGCAGCGTCGACAGGCTAGCCAAAAACATTCAGTACTTC. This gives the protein CASSVDRLAKNIQYF.

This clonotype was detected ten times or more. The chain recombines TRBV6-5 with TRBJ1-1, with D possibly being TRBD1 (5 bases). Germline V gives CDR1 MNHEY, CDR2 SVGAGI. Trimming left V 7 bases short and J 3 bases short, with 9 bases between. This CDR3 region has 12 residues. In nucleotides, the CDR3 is TGTGCCAGCAAGGCAGGGTACACTGAAGCTTTCTTT. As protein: CASKAGYTEAFF.

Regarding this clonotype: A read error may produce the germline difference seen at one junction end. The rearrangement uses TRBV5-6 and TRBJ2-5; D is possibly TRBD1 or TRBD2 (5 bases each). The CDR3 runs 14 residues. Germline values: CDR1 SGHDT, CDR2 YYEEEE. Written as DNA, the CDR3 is TGTGCCAGCAGGTCCGGGACGACTCAAGGGACCCAGTACTTC. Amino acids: CASRSGTTQGTQYF. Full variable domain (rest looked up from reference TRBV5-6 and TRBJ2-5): DAGVTQSPTHLIKTRGQQVTLRCSPKSGHDTVSWYQQALGQGPQFIFQYYEEEERQRGNFPDRFSGHQFPNYSSELNVNALLLGDSALYLCASRSGTTQGTQYFGPGTRLLVL.

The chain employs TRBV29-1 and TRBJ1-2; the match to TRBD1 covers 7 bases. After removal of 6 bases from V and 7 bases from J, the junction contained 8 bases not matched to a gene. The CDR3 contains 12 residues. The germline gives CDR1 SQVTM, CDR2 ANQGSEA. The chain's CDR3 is CSVLTGRGGYTF. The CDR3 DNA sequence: TGCAGCGTGCTGACAGGGAGAGGTGGCTACACCTTC.

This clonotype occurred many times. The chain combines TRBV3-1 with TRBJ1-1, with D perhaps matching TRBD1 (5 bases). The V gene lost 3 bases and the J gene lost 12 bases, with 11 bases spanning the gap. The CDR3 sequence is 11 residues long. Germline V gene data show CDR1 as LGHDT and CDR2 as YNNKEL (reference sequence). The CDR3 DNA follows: TGTGCCAGCAGCCACCTCAGGGAAACTTTCTTT. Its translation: CASSHLRETFF.

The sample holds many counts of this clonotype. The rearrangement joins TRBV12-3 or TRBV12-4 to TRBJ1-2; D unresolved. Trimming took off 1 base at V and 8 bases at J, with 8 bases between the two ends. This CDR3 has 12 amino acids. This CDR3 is CASSLDPRGYTF. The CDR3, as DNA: TGTGCCAGCAGTTTAGATCCCCGAGGCTACACCTTC.

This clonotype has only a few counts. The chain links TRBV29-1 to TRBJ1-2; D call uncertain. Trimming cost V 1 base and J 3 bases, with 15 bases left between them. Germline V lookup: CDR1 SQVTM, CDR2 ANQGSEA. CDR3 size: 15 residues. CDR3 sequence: CSVEVWEGVDYGYTF. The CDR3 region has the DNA TGCAGCGTTGAAGTATGGGAGGGAGTCGACTATGGCTACACCTTC.

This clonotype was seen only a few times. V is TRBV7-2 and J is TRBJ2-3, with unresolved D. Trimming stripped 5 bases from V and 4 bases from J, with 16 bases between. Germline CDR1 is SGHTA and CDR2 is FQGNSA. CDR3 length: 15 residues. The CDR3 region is CASSPRNPASDTQYF. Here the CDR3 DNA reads TGTGCCAGCAGCCCACGAAATCCCGCCTCAGATACGCAGTATTTT.

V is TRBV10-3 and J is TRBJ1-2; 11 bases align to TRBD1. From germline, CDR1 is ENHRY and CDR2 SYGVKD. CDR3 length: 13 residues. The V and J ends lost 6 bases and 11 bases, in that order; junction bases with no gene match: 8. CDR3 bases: TGTGCCATCAGGGCCGGACAGGGGGCAAGTTACACCTTC. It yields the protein CAIRAGQGASYTF.

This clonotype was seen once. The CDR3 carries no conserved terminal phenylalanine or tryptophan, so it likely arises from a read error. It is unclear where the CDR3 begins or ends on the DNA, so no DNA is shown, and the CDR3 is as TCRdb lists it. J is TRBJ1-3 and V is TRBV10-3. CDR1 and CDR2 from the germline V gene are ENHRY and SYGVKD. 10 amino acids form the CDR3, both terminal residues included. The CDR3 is CASRGTSGMG.

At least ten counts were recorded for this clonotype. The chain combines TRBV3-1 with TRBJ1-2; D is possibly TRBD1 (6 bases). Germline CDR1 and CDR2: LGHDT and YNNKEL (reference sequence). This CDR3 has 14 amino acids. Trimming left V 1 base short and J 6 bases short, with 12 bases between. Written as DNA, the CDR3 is TGTGCCAGCAGCCAAGTAGTAGGGGGAGATGGCTACACCTTC. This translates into CASSQVVGGDGYTF.

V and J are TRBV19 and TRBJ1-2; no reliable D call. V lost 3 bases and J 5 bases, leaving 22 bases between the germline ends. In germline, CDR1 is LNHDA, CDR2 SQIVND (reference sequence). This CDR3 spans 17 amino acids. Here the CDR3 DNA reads TGTGCCAGTAGTATTGGGTCAGGCACCCAATCTCCGTATGGCTACACCTTC. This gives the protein CASSIGSGTQSPYGYTF.

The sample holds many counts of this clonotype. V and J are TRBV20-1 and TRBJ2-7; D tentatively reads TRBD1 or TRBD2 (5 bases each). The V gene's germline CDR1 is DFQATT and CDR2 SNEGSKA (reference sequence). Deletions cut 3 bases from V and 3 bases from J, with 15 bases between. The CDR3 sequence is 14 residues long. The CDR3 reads CSASGTLKFYEQYF. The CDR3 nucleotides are TGCAGTGCTAGCGGGACCCTCAAATTCTACGAGCAGTACTTC.

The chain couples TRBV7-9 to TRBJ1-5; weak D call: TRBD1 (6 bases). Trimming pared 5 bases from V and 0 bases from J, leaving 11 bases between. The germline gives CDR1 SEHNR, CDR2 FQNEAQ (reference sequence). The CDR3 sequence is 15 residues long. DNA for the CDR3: TGTGCCAGCAGCACAGGACAGTATAGCAATCAGCCCCAGCATTTT. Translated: CASSTGQYSNQPQHF.

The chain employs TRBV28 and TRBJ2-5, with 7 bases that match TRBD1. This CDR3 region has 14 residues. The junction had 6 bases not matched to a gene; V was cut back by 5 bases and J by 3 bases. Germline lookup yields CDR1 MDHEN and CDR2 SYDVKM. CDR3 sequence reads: CASSPWDSKETQYF. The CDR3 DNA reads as TGTGCCAGCAGTCCCTGGGACAGCAAAGAGACCCAGTACTTC.

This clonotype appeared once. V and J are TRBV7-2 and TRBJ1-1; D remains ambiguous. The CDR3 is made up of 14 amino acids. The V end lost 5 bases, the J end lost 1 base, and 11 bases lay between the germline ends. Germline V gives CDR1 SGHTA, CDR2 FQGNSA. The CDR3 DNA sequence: TGTGCCAGCAGCGGGGTCGGGCGGAACACTGAAGCTTTCTTT. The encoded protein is CASSGVGRNTEAFF.

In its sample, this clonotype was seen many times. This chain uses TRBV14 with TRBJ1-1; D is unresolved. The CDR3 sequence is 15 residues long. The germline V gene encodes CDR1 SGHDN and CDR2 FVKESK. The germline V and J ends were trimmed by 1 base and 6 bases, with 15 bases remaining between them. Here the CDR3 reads CASSQAGNLDPEAFF. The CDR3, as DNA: TGTGCCAGCAGCCAAGCCGGGAACCTAGACCCTGAAGCTTTCTTT.